This entry lists 24 T cell receptor beta chains sequenced from one sample in a study of T cell responses to AZD1222 COVID-19 vaccine. Clones were read by immunoSEQ multiplex PCR, and TCRdb kept only the in-frame ones, dropping some. The table shows around 120,000 clones, with 85% to 95% occurring only once. Source: peripheral blood, taken on day 0 of AZD1222 vaccination. Receptor source: an adult in good health.

J is TRBJ2-5 and V is TRBV15; tentative D call: TRBD2 (6 bases). Trimming shortened V by 9 bases and J by 4 bases, and 6 bases separated the two germline ends. In germline, CDR1 is LNHNV, CDR2 YYDKDF (reference sequence). This CDR3 is 10 amino acids long. The CDR3 DNA follows: TGTGCCACGGGAGGAGAGACCCAGTACTTC. Its protein is CATGGETQYF.

The rearrangement joins TRBV7-9 to TRBJ2-1; D not certain. Per the germline V gene, CDR1 is SEHNR and CDR2 is FQNEAQ (reference sequence). The CDR3 is 14 amino acids. V was cut by 5 bases and J by 0 bases, with 8 bases left in between. The CDR3 loop reads CASSHVSSYNEQFF. The CDR3 DNA sequence: TGTGCCAGCAGCCACGTCTCCTCCTACAATGAGCAGTTCTTC.

This clone was seen a single time. The gene calls are TRBV2 and TRBJ2-5, with 10 bases identical to TRBD1. This CDR3 comprises 14 residues. Losses at the gene ends were 8 bases for V and 4 bases for J; bases not matched to a gene: 7. Germline assignment: CDR1 SNHLY and CDR2 FYNNEI. The CDR3 DNA sequence: TGTGCCAGCTTTCAAGACAGGGGGCGAGAGACCCAGTACTTC. It is translated as CASFQDRGRETQYF.

The V and J genes are TRBV28 and TRBJ1-2; D is perhaps TRBD1 (5 bases). Trimming pared 10 bases from V and 4 bases from J, leaving 19 bases between. CDR3 length: 14 residues. CDR1 and CDR2 (germline): MDHEN, SYDVKM. CDR3 protein: CATTTDSGVYGYTF. CDR3 in DNA: TGTGCCACCACGACAGACTCGGGCGTCTATGGCTACACCTTC.

The chain has TRBV3-1 (or the pseudogene TRBV3-2) and TRBJ2-1; TRBD2 is a possible D gene (6 bases). Germline-derived CDR1 and CDR2 are LGHDT and YNNKEL (reference sequence). The ends were cut back, 0 bases at V and 12 bases at J, with 9 bases in the middle. There are 12 residues in the CDR3. CDR3 region: CASSQDLEGQFF. DNA for the CDR3: TGTGCCAGCAGCCAAGATCTGGAGGGGCAGTTCTTC.

This rearrangement joins TRBV3-1 (or the pseudogene TRBV3-2) to TRBJ1-3; TRBD1 might be the D (6 bases). This CDR3 is built from 14 residues. Per germline, CDR1 LGHDT and CDR2 YNNKEL (reference sequence). Trimming removed 2 bases at V and 9 bases at J, with 14 bases between. CDR3 amino acids: CASSQIGSGVTIYF. The CDR3 bases are TGTGCCAGCAGCCAAATAGGGTCAGGGGTCACCATATATTTT.

The chain carries TRBV28 and TRBJ1-2, with a possible D match to TRBD1 (6 bases). CDR3 length: 16 amino acids. Germline CDR1 reads MDHEN; CDR2 reads SYDVKM. Trimming stripped 2 bases from V and 5 bases from J, with 18 bases between. CDR3 DNA: TGTGCCAGCAGTTTAAGGGGGGGTGGGTTCTCGTATGGCTACACCTTC. The encoded protein is CASSLRGGGFSYGYTF.

The genes are TRBV24-1 and TRBJ1-2; a weak D match, TRBD1 (6 bases). Trimming cost V 4 bases and J 5 bases, with 13 bases left between them. The germline V gene encodes CDR1 KGHDR and CDR2 SFDVKD. CDR3 length: 14 residues. Here the CDR3 reads CATSEIDRFYGYTF. CDR3 bases: TGTGCCACCAGTGAAATAGACAGGTTTTATGGCTACACCTTC.

This chain connects TRBV18 to TRBJ2-2; possibly TRBD2 for D (6 bases). The CDR3 runs to 15 residues. V was cut by 6 bases and J by 3 bases, with 14 bases left in between. Per germline, CDR1 KGHSH and CDR2 LQKENI. The CDR3 protein is CASSRERGDTGELFF. The DNA of the CDR3 is TGTGCCAGCTCTCGGGAGAGGGGCGACACCGGGGAGCTGTTTTTT.

The chain is built from TRBV4-2 and TRBJ1-5; maybe TRBD1 (6 bases). Germline V gives CDR1 LGHNA, CDR2 YNFKEQ. V shed 2 bases and J shed 1 base, with 9 bases lying between them. CDR3 length: 15 residues. CDR3: CASSQSGTSNQPQHF. In DNA, the CDR3 is TGTGCCAGCAGCCAATCCGGGACAAGCAATCAGCCCCAGCATTTT.

The chain has TRBV5-4 and TRBJ2-1; the match to TRBD1 covers 8 bases. This CDR3 spans 14 amino acids. Germline trimming cut 4 bases from V and 9 bases from J; bases unmatched to any gene: 9. Germline V gene data show CDR1 as SGHNT and CDR2 as YYREEE (reference sequence). The CDR3 nucleotides are TGTGCCAGCAGCCAAAGGACAGGGAACGGTGAGCAGTTCTTC. Translated, it gives CASSQRTGNGEQFF.

The rearrangement links TRBV6-6 to TRBJ1-1; TRBD1 matches 7 bases. This CDR3 has 13 amino acids. The junction had 1 base not matched to a gene; V was cut back by 2 bases and J by 4 bases. Germline V gives CDR1 MNHNY, CDR2 SVGAGI (reference sequence). CDR3 sequence: CASSYDRVTEAFF. In DNA, the CDR3 is TGTGCCAGCAGTTACGACAGGGTCACTGAAGCTTTCTTT.

This clone was found once. V and J are TRBV7-8 and TRBJ1-2; 8 nucleotides agree with TRBD1. CDR1 is SGHVS, CDR2 FQNEAQ, per germline. This CDR3 spans 16 amino acids. J was trimmed by 5 bases and V by 0 bases; bases with no gene match: 8. CDR3 region: CASSLAPTGVGYGYTF. In DNA, the CDR3 is TGTGCCAGCAGCTTAGCGCCGACAGGGGTTGGGTATGGCTACACCTTC. The complete variable domain, with remaining parts taken from reference TRBV7-8 and TRBJ1-2, reads GAGVSQSPRYKVAKRGQDVALRCDPISGHVSLFWYQQALGQGPEFLTYFQNEAQLDKSGLPSDRFFAERPEGSVSTLKIQRTQQEDSAVYLCASSLAPTGVGYGYTFGSGTRLTVV.

This rearrangement joins TRBV11-2 to TRBJ2-2; D may match TRBD1 or TRBD2 (6 bases each). V was shortened by 5 bases and J by 6 bases, with 16 bases between the two germline ends. This CDR3 contains 15 residues. The germline V gene encodes CDR1 SGHAT and CDR2 FQNNGV. The DNA for the CDR3 is TGTGCCAGCAGCACCACTAGGGGGGTGTCCGGGGAGCTGTTTTTT. Protein product: CASSTTRGVSGELFF.

This clone appeared a few times. This chain joins TRBV5-1 and TRBJ2-7, with no clear D. V dropped 4 bases and J dropped 0 bases, with 11 bases sitting between them. The CDR3 extends over 14 amino acids. Germline loops: CDR1 SGHRS, CDR2 YFSETQ. In DNA, the CDR3 is TGCGCCAGCAGCGTCGACCCATCCTCCTACGAGCAGTACTTC. Its translation: CASSVDPSSYEQYF.

The V and J genes are TRBV28 and TRBJ1-2; TRBD1 might be the D (5 bases). Trimming stripped 6 bases from V and 4 bases from J, with 18 bases between. Germline CDR1 MDHEN, CDR2 SYDVKM. The CDR3 loop spans 15 amino acids. CDR3 in DNA: TGTGCCAGCAGCCTCTATCGGAGGGACCCCTATGGCTACACCTTC. This gives the protein CASSLYRRDPYGYTF.

In its sample, this clone was seen once. V and J are TRBV27 and TRBJ1-1; 7 positions agree with TRBD1. Germline V gene data show CDR1 as MNHEY and CDR2 as SMNVEV (reference sequence). This CDR3 has 15 amino acids. Trimming took 6 bases from V and 1 from J; bases not matched to a gene: 8. CDR3 sequence reads: CASSLDRVTNTEAFF. The CDR3 DNA follows: TGTGCCAGCAGCCTCGACAGGGTAACGAACACTGAAGCTTTCTTT.

The genes are TRBV15 and TRBJ1-4; no definite D call. This CDR3 contains 18 residues. V was pared by 1 base and J by 0 bases, with 15 bases between. CDR1 is LNHNV, CDR2 YYDKDF, per germline (reference sequence). The CDR3 DNA reads as TGTGCCACCAGCAGAGGTGGGATTTTATTCGCAACTAATGAAAAACTGTTTTTT. Its translation: CATSRGGILFATNEKLFF. Full variable domain (missing parts from reference TRBV15 and TRBJ1-4): DAMVIQNPRYQVTQFGKPVTLSCSQTLNHNVMYWYQQKSSQAPKLLFHYYDKDFNNEADTPDNFQSRRPNTSFCFLDIRSPGLGDTAMYLCATSRGGILFATNEKLFFGSGTQLSVL.

The chain joins TRBV7-9 to TRBJ1-2; 8 nucleotides align to TRBD1. This CDR3 spans 13 amino acids. After removal of 5 bases from V and 8 bases from J, the junction contained 7 bases not matched to a gene. Germline assignment: CDR1 SEHNR and CDR2 FQNEAQ (reference sequence). Written as DNA, the CDR3 is TGTGCCAGCAGCGATAACAGGGGGAACGGCTACACCTTC. The encoded protein is CASSDNRGNGYTF. Based on the CDR3 plus reference TRBV7-9 and TRBJ1-2, the full variable domain is DTGVSQNPRHKITKRGQNVTFRCDPISEHNRLYWYRQTLGQGPEFLTYFQNEAQLEKSRLLSDRFSAERPKGSFSTLEIQRTEQGDSAMYLCASSDNRGNGYTFGSGTRLTVV.

The chain carries TRBV10-3 and TRBJ2-1; TRBD1 aligns across 8 bases. This CDR3 region has 14 residues. Trimming at V came to 2 bases and at J to 8 bases, leaving 5 bases not matched to a gene. In germline, CDR1 is ENHRY, CDR2 SYGVKD. CDR3 in DNA: TGTGCCATCAGTGAGGGACAGGGCGGCGATGAGCAGTTCTTC. Its protein product is CAISEGQGGDEQFF.

This sequence joins TRBV9 and TRBJ1-2, with 7 positions matching TRBD1. Germline CDR1 reads SGDLS; CDR2 reads YYNGEE. The trim removed 3 bases at V and 4 bases at J, leaving 9 bases unmatched. The CDR3 length is 15 residues. The DNA of the CDR3 is TGTGCCAGCAGCGCCGCGGGGGCAGGGGGCTATGGCTACACCTTC. Its protein is CASSAAGAGGYGYTF.

The V call is TRBV4-2, the J call TRBJ1-2; 7 bases match TRBD1. With V trimmed by 5 bases and J by 8 bases, 14 bases remained unmatched. CDR1 is LGHNA, CDR2 YNFKEQ, per germline. The CDR3 is 15 residues long. The CDR3 protein is CASSERGGRVMGYTF. The CDR3 nucleotides are TGTGCCAGCAGCGAGAGAGGGGGCAGGGTGATGGGCTACACCTTC.

The gene calls are TRBV3-1 (or the pseudogene TRBV3-2) and TRBJ2-7; the match to TRBD2 covers 9 bases. Trimming cost V 4 bases and J 2 bases; bases outside gene matches: 3. The CDR3 length is 14 residues. Germline V gene data show CDR1 as LGHDT and CDR2 as YNNKEL (reference sequence). The CDR3 loop reads CASSPGLATYEQYF. The CDR3 bases are TGTGCCAGCAGCCCGGGACTAGCAACCTACGAGCAGTACTTC.

J is TRBJ2-3 and V is TRBV7-6; 13 positions match TRBD2. Trimming took 4 bases from V and 6 from J; bases not matched to a gene: 10. The CDR3 has 17 residues. CDR1 is SGHVS, CDR2 FNYEAQ, per germline. The CDR3 sequence: CASSSKLAGGPGDTQYF. The DNA for the CDR3 is TGTGCCAGCAGCTCCAAACTAGCGGGAGGGCCCGGGGATACGCAGTATTTT.